The rows below give T cell receptor beta chains drawn from one sample of a study of early T cells in non-severe SARS-CoV-2 infection. TCRdb itself ran the 5' RACE reads through MiXCR, one entry per CDR3 protein. The table includes roughly 51,000 distinct CDR3 sequences, roughly 7.8% detected once. The sample was whole blood, taken at baseline. The receptors shown here come from an adult who was a healthcare worker with PCR-confirmed SARS-CoV-2 infection or an uninfected control (not recorded which). Both conserved end residues are part of each CDR3. D genes are given only for firm matches. Some rows have no size entry. The others give once, few or many, or a class for an expanded clone.

TRBV11-2,TRBD2,17,TRBJ2-5,NA,CASSFVISSGSKETQYF,TGTGCCAGCAGCTTCGTTATATCTAGCGGGAGTAAAGAGACCCAGTACTTC
TRBV6-2/TRBV6-3,TRBD2,14,TRBJ2-2,many,CASEGTSGTGELFF,TGTGCCAGCGAGGGGACTAGCGGGACCGGGGAGCTGTTTTTT
TRBV6-2/TRBV6-3,TRBD2,15,TRBJ2-1,NA,CASSQLAGSYNEQFF,TGTGCCAGCAGCCAACTAGCGGGATCATACAATGAGCAGTTCTTC
TRBV28,NA,20,TRBJ2-1,many,CASSLHLGLGPPTGYNEQFF,TGTGCCAGCAGTTTACATCTAGGATTAGGGCCACCGACGGGTTACAATGAGCAGTTCTTC
TRBV4-3,TRBD2,16,TRBJ2-7,NA,CASSQDPSGTFYEQYF,TGCGCCAGCAGCCAGGACCCTAGCGGGACTTTCTACGAGCAGTACTTC
TRBV12-3/TRBV12-4,NA,13,TRBJ2-1,many,CASSGSWNNEQFF,TGTGCCAGCAGCGGGAGTTGGAACAATGAGCAGTTCTTC
TRBV28,NA,15,TRBJ2-5,many,CASRSERVTRETQYF,TGTGCCAGCAGGTCAGAAAGGGTAACTCGGGAGACCCAGTACTTC
TRBV7-9,TRBD2,16,TRBJ2-7,many,CASSFLASGASYEQYF,TGTGCCAGCAGCTTTTTGGCTAGCGGGGCCTCCTACGAGCAGTACTTC
TRBV7-9,TRBD1,11,TRBJ2-7,many,CASSPGGEQYF,TGTGCCAGCAGCCCAGGGGGCGAGCAGTACTTC
TRBV28,TRBD1,13,TRBJ2-7,many,CASTPGTGSEQYF,TGTGCCAGCACCCCTGGGACAGGGAGTGAGCAGTACTTC
TRBV29-1,NA,15,TRBJ2-7,many,CSVDIPGRETYEQYF,TGCAGCGTTGACATACCGGGACGGGAAACCTACGAGCAGTACTTC
TRBV29-1,NA,11,TRBJ2-7,few,CSVEENYEQYF,TGCAGCGTTGAGGAAAACTACGAGCAGTACTTC
TRBV7-2,TRBD2,18,TRBJ2-6,NA,CASSLAASGFSGANVLTF,TGTGCCAGCAGCTTAGCCGCTAGCGGTTTCTCTGGGGCCAACGTCCTGACTTTC
TRBV7-2,TRBD2,15,TRBJ2-2,many,CASTVLAGPTGELFF,TGTGCCAGCACGGTGCTAGCGGGACCTACCGGGGAGCTGTTTTTT
TRBV9,NA,19,TRBJ2-6,NA,CASSVELMRKSSGANVLTF,TGTGCCAGCAGCGTAGAGCTGATGAGGAAAAGCTCTGGGGCCAACGTCCTGACTTTC
TRBV28,TRBD1,12,TRBJ2-1,many,CASGQGVDEQFF,TGTGCCAGCGGACAGGGAGTTGATGAGCAGTTCTTC
TRBV6-5,NA,13,TRBJ2-3,NA,CASSSRLEDTQYF,TGTGCCAGCAGTTCGAGACTAGAAGATACGCAGTATTTT
TRBV5-1,TRBD2,14,TRBJ2-3,NA,CASSQPLAEDTQYF,TGCGCCAGCAGCCAACCACTAGCGGAAGATACGCAGTATTTT
TRBV7-2,NA,14,TRBJ2-5,NA,CASSKVVGGETQYF,TGTGCCAGCAGCAAAGTGGTGGGTGGGGAGACCCAGTACTTC
TRBV12-3/TRBV12-4,NA,16,TRBJ2-2,NA,CASSPGLQSGTGELFF,TGTGCCAGCAGCCCGGGCCTGCAGTCAGGCACCGGGGAGCTGTTTTTT
TRBV27,NA,14,TRBJ2-5,NA,CASEGSWYQETQYF,TGTGCCAGCGAGGGCAGTTGGTACCAAGAGACCCAGTACTTC
TRBV29-1,NA,14,TRBJ2-4,many,CSVATGPAKNIQYF,TGCAGCGTCGCAACAGGGCCGGCCAAAAACATTCAGTACTTC
TRBV28,NA,12,TRBJ2-7,NA,CASSPDDYEQYF,TGTGCCAGCAGTCCCGACGACTACGAGCAGTACTTC
TRBV19,TRBD1,16,TRBJ2-3,many,CASSARTGASTDTQYF,TGTGCCAGTAGTGCCCGGACAGGGGCCAGCACAGATACGCAGTATTTT
TRBV10-1,TRBD1,12,TRBJ2-7,many,CASSETGVEQYF,TGCGCCAGCAGTGAAACAGGGGTGGAGCAGTACTTC
TRBV19,TRBD2,16,TRBJ2-1,NA,CASRAIGAGGGNEQFF,TGTGCCAGTAGGGCGATCGGAGCGGGAGGGGGCAATGAGCAGTTCTTC
TRBV6-2/TRBV6-3,TRBD2,18,TRBJ2-3,NA,CASSSPLGLAGVADTQYF,TGTGCCAGCAGTTCCCCACTCGGACTAGCGGGAGTTGCGGATACGCAGTATTTT
TRBV29-1,NA,11,TRBJ2-2,few,CSVRVGGELFF,TGCAGCGTTCGGGTAGGCGGGGAGCTGTTTTTT
TRBV7-3,TRBD1,15,TRBJ2-1,many,CASSQTGGSGDEQFF,TGTGCCAGCAGCCAAACAGGGGGATCCGGGGATGAGCAGTTCTTC
TRBV10-3,NA,12,TRBJ1-5,many,CAIGEVSQPQHF,TGTGCCATCGGGGAAGTTTCTCAGCCCCAGCATTTT
TRBV7-9,NA,14,TRBJ2-7,NA,CASSLVGLAYEQYF,TGTGCCAGCAGCTTAGTAGGTCTAGCCTACGAGCAGTACTTC
TRBV20-1,TRBD1,17,TRBJ1-1,few,CSARDPGTGILKTEAFF,TGCAGTGCTAGAGACCCCGGGACAGGGATTCTAAAGACTGAAGCTTTCTTT
TRBV3-1,NA,14,TRBJ2-5,NA,CASSPGGREETQYF,TGTGCCAGCAGCCCCGGGGGGCGGGAAGAGACCCAGTACTTC
TRBV5-4,TRBD1,16,TRBJ2-2,few,CASSYGQGANTGELFF,TGTGCCAGCAGTTACGGACAGGGGGCAAACACCGGGGAGCTGTTTTTT
TRBV11-2,TRBD1,17,TRBJ2-5,NA,CASSLRTGWYDQETQYF,TGTGCCAGCAGCTTAAGGACAGGGTGGTATGACCAAGAGACCCAGTACTTC
TRBV11-2,NA,15,TRBJ1-1,NA,CASSSPGSGNTEAFF,TGTGCCAGCAGCTCCCCCGGGTCGGGTAACACTGAAGCTTTCTTT
TRBV5-5,NA,14,TRBJ1-4,many,CASSSGVTNEKLFF,TGTGCCAGCAGCTCCGGGGTCACTAATGAAAAACTGTTTTTT
TRBV3-1,NA,16,TRBJ1-5,few,CASSQDSSGYNQPQHF,TGTGCCAGCAGCCAAGATAGCTCAGGGTATAATCAGCCCCAGCATTTT
TRBV20-1,TRBD1,13,TRBJ2-7,few,CSARGQGIYEQYF,TGCAGTGCTAGGGGACAGGGGATCTACGAGCAGTACTTC
TRBV10-3,TRBD2,15,TRBJ2-3,many,CAIGLAGEGTDTQYF,TGTGCCATCGGGCTAGCGGGAGAGGGCACAGATACGCAGTATTTT
TRBV7-8,NA,15,TRBJ2-3,NA,CASSPRTGSTDTQYF,TGTGCCAGCAGCCCCCGAACGGGTAGCACAGATACGCAGTATTTT
TRBV7-2,NA,14,TRBJ1-1,NA,CASSLRQMNTEAFF,TGTGCCAGCAGCTTACGACAGATGAACACTGAAGCTTTCTTT
TRBV6-6,NA,16,TRBJ2-1,NA,CASNPFGQSSYNEQFF,TGTGCCAGCAATCCATTTGGACAGAGCTCCTACAATGAGCAGTTCTTC
TRBV7-9,TRBD1,14,TRBJ2-7,many,CASSLAGTAYEQYF,TGTGCCAGCAGCTTAGCCGGGACAGCCTACGAGCAGTACTTC
TRBV29-1,NA,13,TRBJ2-1,few,CSVVPSVVNEQFF,TGCAGCGTTGTCCCGAGCGTCGTTAATGAGCAGTTCTTC
TRBV12-3/TRBV12-4,NA,12,TRBJ2-1,many,CASSLALRVQFF,TGTGCCAGCAGTTTAGCGCTTCGGGTACAGTTCTTC
TRBV27,TRBD1,14,TRBJ1-2,many,CASRPGTGGNGYTF,TGTGCCAGCAGACCCGGGACAGGCGGAAATGGCTACACCTTC
TRBV9,TRBD1,15,TRBJ2-1,NA,CASSVEGAAYNEQFF,TGTGCCAGCAGCGTAGAGGGGGCGGCCTACAATGAGCAGTTCTTC
TRBV2,TRBD1,15,TRBJ2-6,NA,CASSGDRGGANVLTF,TGTGCCAGCAGTGGGGACAGGGGTGGGGCCAACGTCCTGACTTTC
TRBV29-1,TRBD1,16,TRBJ2-5,few,CSAAGTGAHPQETQYF,TGCAGCGCCGCAGGGACAGGGGCGCACCCACAAGAGACCCAGTACTTC
TRBV18,NA,13,TRBJ1-1,many,CASSPAGRSEAFF,TGTGCCAGCTCACCCGCCGGACGTTCTGAAGCTTTCTTT
TRBV7-2,TRBD2,16,TRBJ2-1,NA,CASRFGLAGGSDEQFF,TGTGCCAGCAGATTTGGACTAGCGGGAGGTAGCGATGAGCAGTTCTTC
TRBV7-2,NA,12,TRBJ2-2,many,CASGQNTGELFF,TGTGCCAGCGGCCAAAACACCGGGGAGCTGTTTTTT
TRBV2,NA,15,TRBJ2-3,few,CASSEAGTKADTQYF,TGTGCCAGCAGTGAAGCGGGCACGAAGGCAGATACGCAGTATTTT